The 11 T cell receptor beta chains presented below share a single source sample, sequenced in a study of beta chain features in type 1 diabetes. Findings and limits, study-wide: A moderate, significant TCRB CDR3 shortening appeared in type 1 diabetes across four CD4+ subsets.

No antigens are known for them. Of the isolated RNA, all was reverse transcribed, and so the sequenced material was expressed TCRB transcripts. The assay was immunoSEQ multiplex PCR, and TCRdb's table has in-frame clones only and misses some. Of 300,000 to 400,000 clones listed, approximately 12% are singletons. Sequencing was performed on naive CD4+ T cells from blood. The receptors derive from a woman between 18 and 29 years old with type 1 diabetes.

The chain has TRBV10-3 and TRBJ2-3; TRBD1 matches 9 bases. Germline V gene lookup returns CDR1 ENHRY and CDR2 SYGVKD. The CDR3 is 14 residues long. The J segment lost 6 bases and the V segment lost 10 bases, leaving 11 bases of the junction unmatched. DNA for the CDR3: TGTGCCACCTGGGACAGGGATGGGTCCGATACGCAGTATTTT. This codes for CATWDRDGSDTQYF.

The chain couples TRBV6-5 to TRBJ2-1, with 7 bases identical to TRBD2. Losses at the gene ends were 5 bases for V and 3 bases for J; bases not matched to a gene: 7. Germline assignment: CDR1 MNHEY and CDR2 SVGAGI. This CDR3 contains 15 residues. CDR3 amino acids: CASSGGAGVYNEQFF. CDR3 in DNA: TGTGCCAGCAGTGGCGGGGCGGGAGTCTACAATGAGCAGTTCTTC.

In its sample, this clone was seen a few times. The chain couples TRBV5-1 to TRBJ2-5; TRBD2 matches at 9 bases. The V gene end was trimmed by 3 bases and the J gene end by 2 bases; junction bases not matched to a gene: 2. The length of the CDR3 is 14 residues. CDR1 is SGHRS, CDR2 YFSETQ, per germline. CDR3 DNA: TGCGCCAGCAGCTGGCTAGCGGGACAAGAGACCCAGTACTTC. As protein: CASSWLAGQETQYF.

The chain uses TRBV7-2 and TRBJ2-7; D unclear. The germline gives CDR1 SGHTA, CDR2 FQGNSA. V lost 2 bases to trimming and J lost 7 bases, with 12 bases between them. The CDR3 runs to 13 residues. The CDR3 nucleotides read TGTGCCAGCAGCTTACGGCTAGATCGTGAGCAGTACGTC. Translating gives CASSLRLDREQYV.

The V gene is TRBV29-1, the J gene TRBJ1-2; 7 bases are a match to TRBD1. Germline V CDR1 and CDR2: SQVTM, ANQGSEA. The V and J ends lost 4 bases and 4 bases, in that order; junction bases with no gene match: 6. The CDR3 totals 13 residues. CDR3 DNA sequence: TGCAGCGTTGCCAGGGGACAGTCCTATGGCTACACCTTC. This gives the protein CSVARGQSYGYTF.

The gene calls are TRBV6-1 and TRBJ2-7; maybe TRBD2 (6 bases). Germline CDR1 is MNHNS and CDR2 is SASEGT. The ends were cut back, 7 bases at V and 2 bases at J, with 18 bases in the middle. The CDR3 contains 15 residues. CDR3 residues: CASNPPSGSPYEQYF. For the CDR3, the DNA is TGTGCCAGCAATCCCCCGAGCGGGTCACCCTACGAGCAGTACTTC.

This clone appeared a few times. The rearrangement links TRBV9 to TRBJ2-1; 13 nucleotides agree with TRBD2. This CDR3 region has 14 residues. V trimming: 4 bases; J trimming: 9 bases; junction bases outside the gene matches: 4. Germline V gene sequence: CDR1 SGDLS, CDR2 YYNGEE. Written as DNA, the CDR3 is TGTGCCAGCAGCCCTACTAGCGGGAGGGGTGAGCAGTTCTTC. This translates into CASSPTSGRGEQFF.

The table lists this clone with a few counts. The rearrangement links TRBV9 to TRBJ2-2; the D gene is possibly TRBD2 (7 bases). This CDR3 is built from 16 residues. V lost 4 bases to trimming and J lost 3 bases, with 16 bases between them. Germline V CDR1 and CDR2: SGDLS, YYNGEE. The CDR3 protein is CASSPRGGRDTGELFF. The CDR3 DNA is TGTGCCAGCAGCCCCCGAGGGGGGAGGGACACCGGGGAGCTGTTTTTT.

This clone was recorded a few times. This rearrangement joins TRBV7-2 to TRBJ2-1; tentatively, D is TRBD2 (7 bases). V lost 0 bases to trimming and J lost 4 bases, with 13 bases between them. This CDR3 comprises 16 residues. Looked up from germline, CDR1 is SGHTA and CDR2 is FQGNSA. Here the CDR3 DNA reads TGTGCCAGCAGCTTAGCGTCGGGGGGCCTTTACAATGAGCAGTTCTTC. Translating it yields CASSLASGGLYNEQFF.

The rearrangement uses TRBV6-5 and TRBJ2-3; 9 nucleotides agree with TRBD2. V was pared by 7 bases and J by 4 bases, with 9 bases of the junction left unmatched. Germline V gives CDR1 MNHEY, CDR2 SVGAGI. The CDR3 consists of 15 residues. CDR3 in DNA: TGTGCCAGCAAGAAAGCGGGAGGTAGTGCAGATACGCAGTATTTT. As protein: CASKKAGGSADTQYF.

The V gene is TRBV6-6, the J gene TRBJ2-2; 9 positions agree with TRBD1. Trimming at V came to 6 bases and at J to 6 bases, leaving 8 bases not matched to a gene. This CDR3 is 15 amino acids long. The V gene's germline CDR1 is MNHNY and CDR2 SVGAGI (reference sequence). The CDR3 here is CASRTRDREAGELFF. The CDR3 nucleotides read TGTGCCAGCAGGACCCGGGACAGGGAGGCCGGGGAGCTGTTTTTT.